Listed here is a single T cell receptor beta chain. Here immunoSEQ multiplex PCR was the method, and the copy in TCRdb shows in-frame clones only, minus some. The sample contains tens of thousands of clones, around 85% of which appear only once. This CDR3 has 17 residues. Germline values: CDR1 KGHSY, CDR2 FQNENV. Trimming removed 0 bases at V and 2 bases at J, with 17 bases between. This specimen comes from a study of blood T cell repertoires in COVID-19. The specimen sequenced was peripheral blood. This receptor was identified in a human donor in a cohort sampled during active COVID-19. The V gene is TRBV16, the J gene TRBJ2-7; D is uncertain. CDR3 nucleotide sequence: TGTGCCAGCAGCCAATCGATGACACCCACTGATCCCTACGAGCAGTACTTC. It yields the protein CASSQSMTPTDPYEQYF.